This TCR beta chain was identified during a study of cytomegalovirus exposure and HLA in healthy donors. This clone was counted a single time. The CDR3 is 19 residues long. Germline CDR1 SEHNR, CDR2 FQNEAQ (reference sequence). Trimming removed 5 bases from V and 0 bases from J; junction bases left unmatched: 9. This PCR relied on a set of 60 Vbeta primers and 13 Jbeta primers. The protocol was immunoSEQ multiplex PCR, while the TCRdb copy is restricted to in-frame clones and leaves out a portion. The sample shows about 160,000 clones, roughly 80% of them seen only once. The sequencing sample was made of PBMCs. V is TRBV7-9 and J is TRBJ2-6, with TRBD1 matching over 11 bases. The TCR originated in a woman aged 50 to 60 in good health and CMV-seronegative. CDR3 coding DNA: TGTGCCAGCAGCGGACGGACAGGGGGCGCCTACTCTGGGGCCAACGTCCTGACTTTC. This gives the protein CASSGRTGGAYSGANVLTF.